This passage covers 28 T cell receptor beta chains from one sample sequenced in a study of T-cell reconstitution after alpha-beta-depleted transplantation in children. Unique molecular identifiers were incorporated during preparation of the TCRbeta library. Each CDR3 protein is one row after TCRdb ran MiXCR on the PCR reads. The table has about 240,000 distinct CDR3 sequences, under 30% seen once. The source material was PBMCs, sampled before TCRalphabeta/CD19-depleted stem cell transplant. The receptors derive from a girl aged 2 to 10 with Fanconi anemia, due to receive a stem cell transplant.

This clonotype showed up just a few times. The CDR3: CASSTRSGGNTIYF. The DNA of the CDR3 is TGTGCCAGCAGCACCCGTAGCGGGGGAAACACCATATATTTT. This chain joins TRBV13 and TRBJ1-3, with D unresolved. The germline V gene has CDR1 PRHDT and CDR2 FYEKMQ (reference sequence). This CDR3 contains 14 residues. V lost 5 bases and J lost 4, with 12 bases in between.

The chain combines TRBV5-1 with TRBJ2-2; perhaps TRBD2 as D (6 bases). The germline V gene has CDR1 SGHRS and CDR2 YFSETQ. This CDR3 comprises 14 residues. V was clipped by 2 bases and J by 3 bases, with 8 bases between them. The CDR3 protein is CASSLLAYTGELFF. The DNA of the CDR3 is TGCGCCAGCAGCTTACTAGCCTACACCGGGGAGCTGTTTTTT.

This clonotype has more than one count but fewer than ten. The rearrangement joins TRBV7-3 to TRBJ2-1; TRBD2 agrees at 7 bases. The V segment lost 5 bases and the J segment 8 bases; nucleotides outside the gene matches: 12. The CDR3 covers 15 residues. The germline V gene has CDR1 SGHTA and CDR2 FQGTGA. The CDR3 is CASSPPGLSRDEQFF. The CDR3 coding sequence is TGTGCCAGCAGCCCACCGGGACTAAGTAGGGATGAGCAGTTCTTC.

This clonotype has just a few counts. V usage is TRBV20-1 and J usage is TRBJ1-5; no firm D call. Germline CDR1 is DFQATT and CDR2 is SNEGSKA (reference sequence). V shed 3 bases and J shed 2 bases, with 14 bases lying between them. This CDR3 region has 15 residues. CDR3 in DNA: TGCAGTGCTAGCATTGGGTCGGAGGGCAATCAGCCCCAGCATTTT. It specifies CSASIGSEGNQPQHF.

This clonotype was counted many times. The CDR3 DNA is TGTGCCAGCAGTTTATGGGCCGGCTACGAGCAGTACTTC. This codes for CASSLWAGYEQYF. The chain links TRBV28 to TRBJ2-7, with D unclear. Germline V CDR1 and CDR2: MDHEN, SYDVKM. The CDR3 loop spans 13 amino acids. V lost 0 bases and J lost 3, with 6 bases in between.

This clonotype has a count of ten or more. For the CDR3, the DNA is TGTGCCAGCAGGACAGGGGCTCAGCCCCAGCATTTT. Amino acid sequence: CASRTGAQPQHF. The gene calls are TRBV2 and TRBJ1-5; TRBD1 agrees at 8 bases. The germline gives CDR1 SNHLY, CDR2 FYNNEI. J was trimmed by 6 bases and V by 6 bases; bases with no gene match: 1. The CDR3 is 12 amino acids.

J is TRBJ2-3 and V is TRBV2, with 8 nucleotides matching TRBD1. The CDR3 spans 13 residues. Germline-derived CDR1 and CDR2 are SNHLY and FYNNEI. The V gene end was trimmed by 10 bases and the J gene end by 8 bases; junction bases not matched to a gene: 11. The CDR3 DNA reads TGTGCCACAACCGGGACAGGAGAGGTTACGCAGTATTTT. Encoded protein: CATTGTGEVTQYF.

The table lists this clonotype with a few counts. The chain combines TRBV20-1 with TRBJ1-6; D gene uncertain. This CDR3 region has 14 residues. Trimming shortened V by 4 bases and J by 3 bases, and 10 bases separated the two germline ends. Germline CDR1 DFQATT, CDR2 SNEGSKA (reference sequence). CDR3: CSAMGLLYNSPLHF. CDR3 sequence (DNA): TGCAGTGCTATGGGTCTACTCTATAATTCACCCCTCCACTTT.

The chain links TRBV20-1 to TRBJ2-1; 10 bases fit TRBD1. Germline V CDR1 and CDR2: DFQATT, SNEGSKA (reference sequence). CDR3 length: 15 amino acids. CDR3 coding DNA: TGCAGGCCACTAAACCGGGACAGGGGCTACAATGAGCAGTTCTTC. Translation gives CRPLNRDRGYNEQFF.

The rearrangement joins TRBV20-1 to TRBJ2-1, with 8 bases fitting TRBD2. The germline CDR1 and CDR2 sequences are DFQATT and SNEGSKA (reference sequence). The CDR3 extends over 18 amino acids. The V segment lost 5 bases and the J segment 0 bases; nucleotides outside the gene matches: 15. CDR3 in amino acids: CSAPKKYSGVSSYNEQFF. CDR3 coding DNA: TGCAGTGCTCCAAAGAAATATAGCGGGGTTAGCTCCTACAATGAGCAGTTCTTC.

The chain has TRBV7-3 and TRBJ2-3; no clear D. The CDR3 runs 15 residues. CDR1 and CDR2 (germline): SGHTA, FQGTGA. The V gene lost 1 base and the J gene lost 4 bases, with 12 bases spanning the gap. This chain's CDR3 is CASSLRSNRADTQYF. CDR3 DNA: TGTGCCAGCAGCTTAAGATCTAATCGGGCAGATACGCAGTATTTT.

This clonotype was seen repeatedly, ten times or more. The chain is built from TRBV12-3 or TRBV12-4 and TRBJ1-4, with D perhaps matching TRBD1 (5 bases). Trimming took off 4 bases at V and 8 bases at J, with 14 bases between the two ends. CDR3 length: 14 residues. DNA of the CDR3: TGTGCCAGCAGTTATTCCCGGGGACCCGAAAAACTGTTTTTT. Translation: CASSYSRGPEKLFF.

Many counts were recorded for this clonotype. This chain connects TRBV28 to TRBJ2-1, with D possibly TRBD1 on 5 matching bases. Trimming pared 5 bases from V and 6 bases from J, leaving 26 bases between. The CDR3 is 18 amino acids. Germline V gives CDR1 MDHEN, CDR2 SYDVKM. The CDR3 DNA reads TGTGCCAGCAGTCACCCTGACGTTTGGGCAGAAGGGGCCAATGAGCAGTTCTTC. This codes for CASSHPDVWAEGANEQFF. Drawing the rest from reference TRBV28 and TRBJ2-1, the complete variable domain is DVKVTQSSRYLVKRTGEKVFLECVQDMDHENMFWYRQDPGLGLRLIYFSYDVKMKEKGDIPEGYSVSREKKERFSLILESASTNQTSMYLCASSHPDVWAEGANEQFFGPGTRLTVL.

This clonotype came up a few times. The chain employs TRBV12-3 or TRBV12-4 and TRBJ2-7, with 11 bases identical to TRBD1. CDR3 length: 14 residues. J was trimmed by 9 bases and V by 5 bases; bases with no gene match: 9. The CDR3 here is CASSPRDRGDRQYF. DNA for the CDR3: TGTGCCAGCAGTCCGAGGGACAGGGGGGATAGGCAGTACTTC.

This clonotype was seen only a few times. The rearrangement joins TRBV20-1 to TRBJ2-7; D not certain. This CDR3 has 12 amino acids. Germline V gene lookup returns CDR1 DFQATT and CDR2 SNEGSKA (reference sequence). The germline V and J ends were trimmed by 3 bases and 3 bases, with 9 bases remaining between them. The CDR3 is CSASVADYEQYF. As DNA, the CDR3 is TGCAGTGCTAGTGTTGCCGACTACGAGCAGTACTTC.

This clonotype was counted many times. The rearrangement joins TRBV20-1 to TRBJ2-7, with D perhaps assigned TRBD1 or TRBD2 (5 bases each). In germline, CDR1 is DFQATT, CDR2 SNEGSKA (reference sequence). V shed 3 bases and J shed 4 bases, with 10 bases lying between them. The CDR3 has 12 residues. This chain's CDR3 is CSASGGPYEQYF. CDR3 DNA sequence: TGCAGTGCTAGTGGGGGACCTTACGAGCAGTACTTC.

This clonotype was detected a few times. The V call is TRBV2, the J call TRBJ2-1, with TRBD2 identical over 8 bases. Per germline, CDR1 SNHLY and CDR2 FYNNEI. The CDR3 runs to 15 residues. With V trimmed by 6 bases and J by 3 bases, 7 bases remained unmatched. CDR3 amino acids: CASRESGGYYNEQFF. The CDR3 DNA sequence: TGTGCCAGCAGAGAAAGCGGGGGATACTACAATGAGCAGTTCTTC.

This clonotype was observed at least ten times. The CDR3 nucleotides are TGTGCCAGTAGTACTGCCGGGACGGTGAACACTGAAGCTTTCTTT. It specifies CASSTAGTVNTEAFF. V gene TRBV19 combines with J gene TRBJ1-1, with D perhaps matching TRBD1 (5 bases). The germline V gene encodes CDR1 LNHDA and CDR2 SQIVND (reference sequence). V lost 4 bases to trimming and J lost 0 bases, with 12 bases between them. This CDR3 is built from 15 residues.

Worth noting for this clonotype: A much larger clone is a single base away; this may be a read error. The chain employs TRBV20-1 and TRBJ2-7; D gene uncertain. Trimming removed 0 bases at V and 1 base at J, with 13 bases between. Germline CDR1 and CDR2: DFQATT and SNEGSKA (reference sequence). CDR3 length equals 15 residues. CDR3 protein: CSAREWWTVSYEQYF. The CDR3 DNA follows: TGCAGTGCTAGAGAATGGTGGACGGTGTCCTACGAGCAGTACTTC.

This clonotype was picked up a small number of times. This chain connects TRBV20-1 to TRBJ2-5; D is perhaps TRBD1 (6 bases). CDR1 is DFQATT and CDR2 is SNEGSKA in the germline V gene (reference sequence). V was trimmed by 5 bases and J by 4 bases, leaving 20 bases between them. CDR3 length: 15 residues. For the CDR3, the DNA is TGCAGTGCTCCTACAGGGTCAGGGTCGCTAGAGACCCAGTACTTC. This gives the protein CSAPTGSGSLETQYF.

V and J are TRBV7-8 and TRBJ2-3, with TRBD1 matching over 9 bases. The germline gives CDR1 SGHVS, CDR2 FQNEAQ. The CDR3 loop spans 16 amino acids. The junction had 7 bases not matched to a gene; V was cut back by 5 bases and J by 1 base. For the CDR3, the DNA is TGTGCCAGCAGCCTCGGAAGGACAGGGGGCACAGATACGCAGTATTTT. Its translation is CASSLGRTGGTDTQYF.

This clonotype has a single count. This chain connects TRBV10-3 to TRBJ2-3; no reliable D call. The length of the CDR3 is 15 residues. The germline gives CDR1 ENHRY, CDR2 SYGVKD. Trimming took 0 bases from V and 4 from J, leaving 11 bases between them. The CDR3 DNA reads TGTGCCATCAGTGAGTCGGGCTCCTCCGCAGATACGCAGTATTTT. It encodes CAISESGSSADTQYF.

This clonotype was recorded at least ten times. The DNA for the CDR3 is TGTGCCAGCAGACTAGACAGGGCGAACACTGAAGCTTTCTTT. Its protein product is CASRLDRANTEAFF. This chain connects TRBV12-3 or TRBV12-4 to TRBJ1-1, with TRBD1 identical over 7 bases. The CDR3 is made up of 14 amino acids. V gave up 6 bases and J gave up 1 base; unmatched junction bases: 5.

This clonotype has just one count. V gene TRBV28 combines with J gene TRBJ2-7, with 10 nucleotides matching TRBD1. The germline CDR1 and CDR2 sequences are MDHEN and SYDVKM. The CDR3 loop spans 14 amino acids. The V and J ends lost 2 bases and 5 bases, in that order; junction bases with no gene match: 3. The DNA of the CDR3 is TGTGCCAGCAGTTTAAAGACAGGGGGCGACGAGCAGTACTTC. Its translation: CASSLKTGGDEQYF.

The gene calls are TRBV29-1 and TRBJ2-7; unclear D gene. Germline V gene sequence: CDR1 SQVTM, CDR2 ANQGSEA. The CDR3 is made up of 12 amino acids. V was shortened by 4 bases and J by 0 bases, with 7 bases between the two germline ends. The CDR3 sequence is CSVGLSSYEQYF. Here the CDR3 DNA reads TGCAGCGTTGGCCTAAGCTCCTACGAGCAGTACTTC.

V gene TRBV29-1 combines with J gene TRBJ2-1, with D perhaps being TRBD1 or TRBD2 (6 bases each). Per the germline V gene, CDR1 is SQVTM and CDR2 is ANQGSEA. The germline V and J ends were trimmed by 5 bases and 8 bases, with 10 bases remaining between them. This CDR3 has 11 residues. The CDR3 here is CSVSGAYEQFF. In DNA, the CDR3 is TGCAGCGTTTCGGGGGCGTATGAGCAGTTCTTC.

Ten or more counts support this clonotype. V and J are TRBV7-8 and TRBJ2-5, with D tentatively TRBD2 (5 bases). The CDR3 has 14 residues. Germline V gene lookup returns CDR1 SGHVS and CDR2 FQNEAQ. The V end lost 5 bases, the J end lost 5 bases, and 15 bases lay between the germline ends. CDR3 sequence (DNA): TGTGCCAGCAGCCCAATGGGGTGGGAGGAGACCCAGTACTTC. Translation: CASSPMGWEETQYF.

This clonotype was seen at least ten times. The V call is TRBV20-1, the J call TRBJ1-4; D perhaps matches TRBD1 (5 bases). This CDR3 has 14 amino acids. V was trimmed by 3 bases and J by 4 bases, leaving 12 bases between them. The germline V gene encodes CDR1 DFQATT and CDR2 SNEGSKA (reference sequence). This CDR3 is CSASGGPINEKLFF. Here the CDR3 DNA reads TGCAGTGCTAGTGGGGGACCGATTAATGAAAAACTGTTTTTT.